Described below is a single T cell receptor beta chain sequence and its context. The clone's antigen remains unknown. Base qualities are not provided; no much larger clone lies one nucleotide away. This specimen belongs to a study of control samples from healthy donors and cancer patients (dated by TCRdb to 2020 to 2022). V and J are truncated by 1 base and 3 bases respectively, leaving an intervening sequence of 13 bases. The CDR3 covers 16 residues, taking in both the cysteine and the phenylalanine. The entry retains the CDR3 DNA only, 48 bases that are in frame from base 1. The germline V gene encodes CDR1 LGHDT and CDR2 YNNKEL (reference sequence). The library was generated by the immunoSEQ multiplex PCR assay. Entries here come from immuneACCESS through TCRdb and include only in-frame sequences with V and J called. Some clones fail to appear in such tables; in the studies checked, an unresolved V gene covers under half of the shortfall, and the cause of the remainder is unknown. A total of tens of thousands of clones appear in this sample, approximately 95% of them only once. The top ten clonotypes cover approximately 1.5% of the sample.

The chain was built from TRBV3-1 (or the pseudogene TRBV3-2) and TRBJ2-1; the D gene assignment is ambiguous. Input material: blood. This clonotype originated in a woman between 25 and 40 years old in good health. CDR3 sequence: CASSQVDGYFYNEQFF. The nucleotide sequence reads as follows: TGTGCCAGCAGCCAAGTAGATGGCTATTTCTACAATGAGCAGTTCTTC.